The sequence of this T cell receptor beta chain was determined in a study of neoadjuvant anti-PD-1 for oral cavity cancer. This clone was seen once. Here immunoSEQ multiplex PCR was the method, and the copy in TCRdb shows in-frame clones only, minus some. The sample yields 33,000 or so clones, about 80% seen once. V shed 4 bases and J shed 3 bases, with 3 bases lying between them. The CDR3 has 10 residues. CDR1 DFQATT and CDR2 SNEGSKA come from the germline V gene (reference sequence). Indicated time point: after neoadjuvant nivolumab, at surgical resection. The receptor was isolated from a person aged 35-79 years with oral cavity squamous cell carcinoma. This chain connects TRBV20-1 to TRBJ2-5; no firm D call. The sequencing here drew on PBMCs, taken after nivolumab (anti-PD-1) treatment. The chain's CDR3 is CSAIKETQYF. Written as DNA, the CDR3 is TGCAGTGCTATAAAAGAGACCCAGTACTTC.